One TCR beta chain is described in this entry. Its specificity is unknown. These data come from a study of shared clonotypes between healthy human individuals. Study-wide findings and caveats: Shared clonotypes across all four donors exceeded non-shared ones in generation probability.

Under the authors' procedure: Filtering differed, since immunoSEQ gave only junction sequences and no quality scores. Sequencing used immunoSEQ multiplex PCR; TCRdb keeps in-frame clones, though not all of them. Clone size and the V and J calls come from that table; the DNA yielded D and trimming. The sample consists of roughly 700,000 clones, approximately 79% of them appearing once. This CDR3 has 14 residues. From germline, CDR1 is LNHDA and CDR2 SQIVND (reference sequence). Trimming took off 7 bases at V and 0 bases at J, with 10 bases between the two ends. Splitting the CD4+ cells yielded a CD45RA+ naive subset and a CD45RA-negative memory subset.

The V gene is TRBV19, the J gene TRBJ1-3, with D unclear. The sequenced sample was memory CD4+ T cells sorted from blood. Subset denoted: CD45RA-negative fraction. The TCR originated in a woman in her 30s in good health. In DNA form, the CDR3 reads TGTGCCAGTAAAGAATTCTACTCTGGAAACACCATATATTTT. Residues: CASKEFYSGNTIYF. The variable domain in full, completed from reference TRBV19 and TRBJ1-3, reads DGGITQSPKYLFRKEGQNVTLSCEQNLNHDAMYWYRQDPGQGLRLIYYSQIVNDFQKGDIAEGYSVSREKKESFPLTVTSAQKNPTAFYLCASKEFYSGNTIYFGEGSWLTVV.